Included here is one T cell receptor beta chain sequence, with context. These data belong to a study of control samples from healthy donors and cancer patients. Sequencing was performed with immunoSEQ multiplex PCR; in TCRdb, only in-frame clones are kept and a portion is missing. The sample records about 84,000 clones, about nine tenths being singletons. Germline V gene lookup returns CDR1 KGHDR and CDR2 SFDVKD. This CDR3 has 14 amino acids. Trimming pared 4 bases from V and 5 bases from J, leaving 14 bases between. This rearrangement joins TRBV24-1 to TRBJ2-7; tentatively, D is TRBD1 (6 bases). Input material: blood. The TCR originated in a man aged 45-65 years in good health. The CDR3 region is CATSDTDRWDEQYF. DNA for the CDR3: TGTGCCACCAGTGACACCGACAGGTGGGACGAGCAGTACTTC.